A single sample is the source of the 8 T cell receptor beta chains below, sequenced in a study of regulatory T cells in long-lasting Graves disease. The time point denotes: newly diagnosed GD, antithyroid drugs for less than 3 months. Researchers made the TCR library from RNA that was extracted from PBMCs. The TCR beta library used iRepertoire HTBI primers with Arm-PCR amplification of CDR3. MiXCR, applied by TCRdb to the multiplex PCR reads, yields one record per CDR3 protein. In the table there are under 800,000 distinct CDR3 sequences, under 20% of which are singletons. Another study also made use of these data, one on T cells in Graves' hyperthyroidism and ophthalmopathy.

This sample comprised peripheral blood mononuclear cells (PBMCs), obtained at new diagnosis, from a patient treated with antithyroid drugs. The receptor set was obtained from a woman between 25 and 40 years old with Graves disease.

This clonotype was observed at least ten times. The rearrangement links TRBV6-5 to TRBJ1-1; TRBD1 is a possible D gene (5 bases). CDR3 size: 17 residues. The germline CDR1 and CDR2 sequences are MNHEY and SVGAGI. The V end lost 0 bases, the J end lost 1 base, and 15 bases lay between the germline ends. The CDR3 DNA follows: TGTGCCAGCAGTTACTCTGAACGGGGCCGTTCGAACACTGAAGCTTTCTTT. Translation: CASSYSERGRSNTEAFF.

The rearrangement joins TRBV12-3 or TRBV12-4 to TRBJ1-3; no reliable D call. This CDR3 contains 15 residues. The germline V and J ends were trimmed by 4 bases and 0 bases, with 10 bases remaining between them. As DNA, the CDR3 is TGTGCCAGCAGTTGGGGAGGTGGCTCTGGAAACACCATATATTTT. It codes for CASSWGGGSGNTIYF.

This clonotype occurred a few times. In DNA form, the CDR3 reads TGTGCCATCAGTGAGATCACAGATACGCAGTATTTT. Protein: CAISEITDTQYF. V and J are TRBV10-3 and TRBJ2-3; D gene uncertain. Germline CDR1 ENHRY, CDR2 SYGVKD. CDR3 length: 12 residues. V was pared by 2 bases and J by 2 bases, with 2 bases between.

This clonotype occurred many times. The chain combines TRBV30 with TRBJ1-1, with D possibly matching TRBD1 (5 bases). Germline loops: CDR1 GTSNPN, CDR2 SVGIG (reference sequence). V lost 2 bases, J lost 3 bases, and 7 bases lay in between. There are 12 residues in the CDR3. CDR3 region: CAWSQGHTEAFF. The CDR3 nucleotides are TGTGCCTGGAGTCAGGGTCACACTGAAGCTTTCTTT.

This clonotype was detected ten times or more. The chain employs TRBV12-3 or TRBV12-4 and TRBJ1-5; a weak D match, TRBD1 (6 bases). Trimming removed 5 bases at V and 2 bases at J, with 13 bases between. There are 15 residues in the CDR3. The CDR3 bases are TGTGCCAGCAGTCCACAGGGATATGGCAATCAGCCCCAGCATTTT. Translation gives CASSPQGYGNQPQHF.

This clonotype was picked up many times. The rearrangement uses TRBV19 and TRBJ1-1; D is perhaps TRBD1 (5 bases). Germline CDR1 reads LNHDA; CDR2 reads SQIVND (reference sequence). V lost 7 bases and J 1 base, leaving 19 bases between the germline ends. The CDR3 is 16 amino acids. The CDR3 loop is CASTFATVIPNTEAFF. The DNA of the CDR3 is TGTGCCAGTACCTTCGCGACAGTCATCCCGAACACTGAAGCTTTCTTT.

This sequence joins TRBV5-4 and TRBJ1-3, with D hard to call. With 2 bases removed from V and 2 bases from J, the gap between germline ends came to 14 bases. Germline V CDR1 and CDR2: SGHNT, YYREEE (reference sequence). This CDR3 has 16 amino acids. The DNA for the CDR3 is TGTGCCAGCAGCTTTTATAGCGGAGGAACTGGAAACACCATATATTTT. Protein product: CASSFYSGGTGNTIYF.

This clonotype turned up a few times. The J gene is TRBJ2-2, the V gene TRBV7-3, with unresolved D. The CDR3 consists of 15 residues. Trimming removed 2 bases from V and 6 bases from J, with 13 bases in between. Germline assignment: CDR1 SGHTA and CDR2 FQGTGA. CDR3 loop: CASSLEEIGSGELFF. As DNA, the CDR3 is TGTGCCAGCAGCTTAGAGGAGATAGGATCCGGGGAGCTGTTTTTT.